Each of the 28 T cell receptor beta chains below was sequenced from the same sample in a study of cytomegalovirus exposure and HLA in healthy donors. Amplification used 60 Vbeta primers and 13 Jbeta primers. Profiled with immunoSEQ multiplex PCR; TCRdb holds only in-frame clones, not every one. The sample carries approximately 120,000 clones, 65% to 80% recorded once. The sample comprised PBMCs. Receptors were obtained from a female donor in good health and CMV-seronegative.

This clone was observed a single time. The chain recombines TRBV9 with TRBJ2-3, with 10 positions matching TRBD1. V was pared by 1 base and J by 5 bases, with 7 bases of the junction left unmatched. The CDR3 is made up of 16 amino acids. Looked up from germline, CDR1 is SGDLS and CDR2 is YYNGEE. The DNA of the CDR3 is TGTGCCAGCAGCGTACGACAGGGGGCGCTTGGAGATACGCAGTATTTT. As protein: CASSVRQGALGDTQYF. The full variable domain, its missing parts supplied by reference TRBV9 and TRBJ2-3, is DSGVTQTPKHLITATGQRVTLRCSPRSGDLSVYWYQQSLDQGLQFLIQYYNGEERAKGNILERFSAQQFPDLHSELNLSSLELGDSALYFCASSVRQGALGDTQYFGPGTRLTVL.

In this sample, this clone turned up once. The chain recombines TRBV7-6 with TRBJ2-1, with TRBD2 matching over 7 bases. The V and J ends lost 5 bases and 0 bases, in that order; junction bases with no gene match: 16. CDR3 size: 19 residues. Germline lookup yields CDR1 SGHVS and CDR2 FNYEAQ. The CDR3 region has the DNA TGTGCCAGCAGCCCAGGACTAGTGAACCAATTAAGCTCCTACAATGAGCAGTTCTTC. As protein: CASSPGLVNQLSSYNEQFF.

This chain uses TRBV10-3 with TRBJ1-5, with 9 nucleotides matching TRBD1. This CDR3 contains 13 residues. CDR1 and CDR2 (germline): ENHRY, SYGVKD. V was pared by 10 bases and J by 5 bases, with 6 bases of the junction left unmatched. The CDR3 loop is CATRDREDQPQHF. As DNA, the CDR3 is TGTGCCACAAGGGACAGGGAGGATCAGCCCCAGCATTTT.

The chain is built from TRBV19 and TRBJ1-1; D is perhaps TRBD1 (5 bases). V lost 5 bases to trimming and J lost 3 bases, with 13 bases between them. Germline V gives CDR1 LNHDA, CDR2 SQIVND (reference sequence). The CDR3 runs 14 residues. CDR3 DNA sequence: TGTGCCAGTAGTGTCAGGGTTGGTTACACTGAAGCTTTCTTT. Its protein is CASSVRVGYTEAFF.

The J gene is TRBJ2-2, the V gene TRBV7-2; 7 bases are shared with TRBD2. CDR1 SGHTA and CDR2 FQGNSA come from the germline V gene. After removal of 5 bases from V and 7 bases from J, the junction contained 4 bases not matched to a gene. CDR3 length: 13 residues. The CDR3 sequence: CASSLKRGGELFF. The CDR3 DNA reads TGTGCCAGCAGCCTGAAGCGGGGCGGGGAGCTGTTTTTT.

The V call is TRBV7-2, the J call TRBJ1-1; D is uncertain. This CDR3 is 14 amino acids long. Trimming cost V 3 bases and J 0 bases, with 8 bases left between them. Germline CDR1 SGHTA, CDR2 FQGNSA. This CDR3 is CASSFSGMNTEAFF. The DNA of the CDR3 is TGTGCCAGCAGCTTTTCGGGAATGAACACTGAAGCTTTCTTT.

The chain couples TRBV2 to TRBJ2-7; D is perhaps TRBD2 (5 bases). The V and J ends lost 4 bases and 0 bases respectively, with 10 bases between them. The CDR3 is made up of 14 amino acids. Germline CDR1 is SNHLY and CDR2 is FYNNEI. The CDR3 bases are TGTGCCAGCAGTGCGGAGGTTATCTCCTACGAGCAGTACTTC. Its protein product is CASSAEVISYEQYF. The complete variable domain, with remaining parts taken from reference TRBV2 and TRBJ2-7, reads EPEVTQTPSHQVTQMGQEVILRCVPISNHLYFYWYRQILGQKVEFLVSFYNNEISEKSEIFDDQFSVERPDGSNFTLKIRSTKLEDSAMYFCASSAEVISYEQYFGPGTRLTVT.

The V gene is TRBV11-2, the J gene TRBJ2-1, with TRBD2 matching over 11 bases. Trimming cost V 6 bases and J 10 bases; bases outside gene matches: 11. The germline CDR1 and CDR2 sequences are SGHAT and FQNNGV. The CDR3 length is 15 residues. The CDR3 nucleotides are TGTGCCAGCAGTTCTTTAGCGGGGGGGCTGGGGGAGCAGTTCTTC. Protein: CASSSLAGGLGEQFF.

The chain employs TRBV5-6 and TRBJ2-4, with D possibly being TRBD2 (5 bases). Germline assignment: CDR1 SGHDT and CDR2 YYEEEE. The V gene lost 2 bases and the J gene lost 0 bases, with 6 bases spanning the gap. This CDR3 comprises 14 residues. CDR3 DNA: TGTGCCAGCAGCTTTGCGGGAGCCAAAAACATTCAGTACTTC. As protein: CASSFAGAKNIQYF.

The J gene is TRBJ2-7, the V gene TRBV7-6, with unresolved D. The germline gives CDR1 SGHVS, CDR2 FNYEAQ. V lost 1 base and J lost 0, with 10 bases in between. The CDR3 is 15 amino acids. Here the CDR3 reads CASSLVAVPSYEQYF. The CDR3 bases are TGTGCCAGCAGCTTAGTTGCGGTTCCCTCCTACGAGCAGTACTTC.

The V gene is TRBV10-2, the J gene TRBJ2-2; D may be TRBD2 (6 bases). V was cut by 8 bases and J by 0 bases, with 10 bases left in between. The CDR3 sequence is 14 residues long. Germline lookup yields CDR1 WSHSY and CDR2 SAAADI. In DNA form, the CDR3 reads TGCGCCAGCGTGGGCGGGACGAACACCGGGGAGCTGTTTTTT. It yields the protein CASVGGTNTGELFF.

The CDR3 sequence is CASSASGGATDTQYF. The CDR3 DNA follows: TGTGCCAGCAGTGCTAGCGGGGGGGCAACAGATACGCAGTATTTT. This chain connects TRBV6-5 to TRBJ2-3, with 12 bases identical to TRBD2. CDR1 and CDR2 from the germline V gene are MNHEY and SVGAGI. The CDR3 sequence is 15 residues long. J was trimmed by 3 bases and V by 5 bases; bases with no gene match: 3.

The chain has TRBV6-1 and TRBJ2-3; 8 nucleotides match TRBD1. The CDR3 is made up of 15 amino acids. With 1 base clipped from V and 3 bases from J, the junction kept 3 bases outside the gene matches. Germline-derived CDR1 and CDR2 are MNHNS and SASEGT. CDR3 in amino acids: CASSEVWTGTDTQYF. The CDR3 bases are TGTGCCAGCAGTGAAGTGTGGACAGGGACAGATACGCAGTATTTT.

A word on this clone: The germline gene is not matched at one end of the junction; a read error may be the cause. The rearrangement links TRBV5-4 to TRBJ2-5, with 7 bases lining up with TRBD1. The CDR3 contains 13 residues. Germline V gene data show CDR1 as SGHNT and CDR2 as YYREEE (reference sequence). CDR3 sequence (DNA): TGTGCCAGCAGCTGGACAGGAGAAGAGATCCAGTACTTC. Translating gives CASSWTGEEIQYF.

This chain connects TRBV7-2 to TRBJ2-2, with unresolved D. Germline loops: CDR1 SGHTA, CDR2 FQGNSA. This CDR3 region has 15 residues. V gave up 5 bases and J gave up 0 bases, with 10 bases separating them. The CDR3 spells CASSPMVANTGELFF. CDR3 bases: TGTGCCAGCAGCCCCATGGTAGCGAACACCGGGGAGCTGTTTTTT.

The rearrangement links TRBV9 to TRBJ2-3, with 13 bases identical to TRBD2. Unmatched junction bases numbered 1, after V lost 2 bases and J lost 7 bases. The germline gives CDR1 SGDLS, CDR2 YYNGEE. The CDR3 is 14 amino acids. In DNA form, the CDR3 reads TGTGCCAGCAGCGTGGGACTAGCGGGGTATACGCAGTATTTT. Protein sequence: CASSVGLAGYTQYF.

V usage is TRBV5-1 and J usage is TRBJ1-3; D possibly corresponds to TRBD1 (6 bases). The V and J ends lost 2 bases and 2 bases respectively, with 14 bases between them. The CDR3 has 16 amino acids. The germline V gene has CDR1 SGHRS and CDR2 YFSETQ. The CDR3 DNA follows: TGCGCCAGCAGCTTTGACAGGTCTCAAACTGGAAACACCATATATTTT. It specifies CASSFDRSQTGNTIYF. The full variable domain, in which reference TRBV5-1 and TRBJ1-3 provide the parts outside the CDR3, is KAGVTQTPRYLIKTRGQQVTLSCSPISGHRSVSWYQQTPGQGLQFLFEYFSETQRNKGNFPGRFSGRQFSNSRSEMNVSTLELGDSALYLCASSFDRSQTGNTIYFGEGSWLTVV.

V gene TRBV5-8 combines with J gene TRBJ2-2, with 9 bases fitting TRBD1. The CDR3 has 15 residues. Per the germline V gene, CDR1 is SGHTS and CDR2 is YDEGEE. The ends lost 6 bases at V and 1 base at J; junction bases unmatched: 4. The DNA of the CDR3 is TGTGCCAGCACCCGGGACAGGGAGAACACCGGGGAGCTGTTTTTT. Protein: CASTRDRENTGELFF.

CDR3: CASSNRESGNTIYF. In DNA, the CDR3 is TGCGCCAGCAGCAACAGGGAATCGGGAAACACCATATATTTT. J is TRBJ1-3 and V is TRBV4-3, with a tentative D call TRBD1 (6 bases). Between the trimmed V and J ends, which lost 5 bases and 4 bases, there was a span of 12 bases. The germline V gene has CDR1 LGHNA and CDR2 YSLEER. This CDR3 spans 14 amino acids.

V gene TRBV4-2 combines with J gene TRBJ2-7; D remains unclear. V lost 1 base, J lost 2 bases, and 9 bases lay in between. Germline assignment: CDR1 LGHNA and CDR2 YNFKEQ. There are 14 residues in the CDR3. Here the CDR3 reads CASSQGGPTYEQYF. CDR3 nucleotides: TGTGCCAGCAGCCAAGGTGGGCCCACCTACGAGCAGTACTTC.

The J gene is TRBJ2-7, the V gene TRBV6-6; 7 nucleotides agree with TRBD1. CDR1 and CDR2 (germline): MNHNY, SVGAGI (reference sequence). V trimming: 4 bases; J trimming: 7 bases; junction bases outside the gene matches: 4. This CDR3 is 12 amino acids long. The CDR3 DNA sequence: TGTGCCAGCAGTTCCCGGACAGGTGAGCAGTACTTC. It yields the protein CASSSRTGEQYF.

J is TRBJ2-5 and V is TRBV5-6; perhaps TRBD1 as D (5 bases). V lost 4 bases and J lost 4, with 17 bases in between. The germline V gene encodes CDR1 SGHDT and CDR2 YYEEEE. The CDR3 extends over 15 amino acids. CDR3 sequence (DNA): TGTGCCAGCAGCACCCGACAGTATAATATAGAGACCCAGTACTTC. Its translation is CASSTRQYNIETQYF. The whole variable domain, filled in from reference TRBV5-6 and TRBJ2-5, reads DAGVTQSPTHLIKTRGQQVTLRCSPKSGHDTVSWYQQALGQGPQFIFQYYEEEERQRGNFPDRFSGHQFPNYSSELNVNALLLGDSALYLCASSTRQYNIETQYFGPGTRLLVL.

V is TRBV5-1 and J is TRBJ1-4; possible D gene TRBD1, 6 bases. The CDR3 sequence is 17 residues long. CDR1 and CDR2 (germline): SGHRS, YFSETQ. The V and J ends lost 2 bases and 4 bases respectively, with 18 bases between them. Here the CDR3 reads CASSFYFQGQGNEKLFF. CDR3 DNA: TGCGCCAGCAGCTTTTATTTCCAGGGGCAGGGTAATGAAAAACTGTTTTTT.

The chain employs TRBV5-5 and TRBJ2-5, with TRBD2 matching 14 bases. The CDR3 runs to 17 residues. Germline V CDR1 and CDR2: SGHKS, YYEKEE (reference sequence). Losses at the gene ends were 2 bases for V and 4 bases for J; bases not matched to a gene: 7. The DNA for the CDR3 is TGTGCCAGCAGCTTCCGACCGACTAGCGGGGGGGCAGAGACCCAGTACTTC. This sequence encodes CASSFRPTSGGAETQYF.

On this clone: Relative to the germline gene, one junction end is altered; a read error may explain this. This rearrangement joins TRBV2 to TRBJ1-1; tentative D call: TRBD1 (6 bases). This CDR3 has 14 residues. The germline CDR1 and CDR2 sequences are SNHLY and FYNNEI. The CDR3 spells CAGSDQGHDTEAFF. CDR3 bases: TGTGCCGGCAGTGATCAGGGGCACGACACTGAAGCTTTCTTT.

V is TRBV4-2 and J is TRBJ2-7; TRBD1 might be the D (5 bases). Germline V gives CDR1 LGHNA, CDR2 YNFKEQ. Trimming removed 4 bases at V and 3 bases at J, with 16 bases between. The CDR3 totals 15 residues. As DNA, the CDR3 is TGTGCCAGCAGCCGGAGCCCCCAGGGAATCTACGAGCAGTACTTC. Its translation: CASSRSPQGIYEQYF.

The chain couples TRBV6-5 to TRBJ2-5; 9 bases map to TRBD1. Germline values: CDR1 MNHEY, CDR2 SVGAGI. V lost 4 bases to trimming and J lost 7 bases; unmatched junction nucleotides: 7. The CDR3 sequence is 14 residues long. The CDR3 DNA follows: TGTGCCAGCAGTTGGGACAGGGACGGGCGGACCCAGTACTTC. This sequence encodes CASSWDRDGRTQYF.

This clone appeared a few times. The chain uses TRBV19 and TRBJ1-1; TRBD1 aligns across 8 bases. V shed 5 bases and J 8 bases; nucleotides not matched to a gene: 7. Looked up from germline, CDR1 is LNHDA and CDR2 is SQIVND (reference sequence). The CDR3 is 13 amino acids. This chain's CDR3 is CASSPSRGLEAFF. For the CDR3, the DNA is TGTGCCAGTAGTCCTAGCAGGGGGCTCGAAGCTTTCTTT.